The 17 T cell receptor beta chains presented below share a single source sample, sequenced in a study of CD8+ T cells in alopecia areata. Extracted RNA was reverse transcribed, and the resulting cDNA served as sequencing template. Data came from immunoSEQ multiplex PCR; TCRdb stores just in-frame clones and leaves some out. The sample lists about 120,000 clones, about two fifths occurring once. What was sequenced was CD4+ T cells sorted from blood. These receptors originate from a human donor with alopecia areata.

Comment on this clone: Other DNA sequences in the same sample also yield this CDR3. J is TRBJ2-7 and V is TRBV29-1; no definite D call. The CDR3 sequence is 11 residues long. CDR1 is SQVTM, CDR2 ANQGSEA, per germline. Trimming cost V 3 bases and J 3 bases, with 6 bases left between them. CDR3 amino acids: CSVDGLYEQYF. CDR3 coding DNA: TGCAGCGTTGACGGGCTCTACGAGCAGTACTTC.

This chain uses TRBV7-3 with TRBJ2-7; 12 bases match TRBD1. Germline assignment: CDR1 SGHTA and CDR2 FQGTGA. The V gene end was trimmed by 5 bases and the J gene end by 6 bases; junction bases not matched to a gene: 11. The CDR3 totals 16 residues. The CDR3 region has the DNA TGTGCCAGCAGCCCCTCCGGGACAGGGGGCTTTGGCGAGCAGTACTTC. Residues: CASSPSGTGGFGEQYF.

This chain links TRBV7-6 with TRBJ2-4, with 8 bases fitting TRBD2. The length of the CDR3 is 16 residues. Trimming took 4 bases from V and 4 from J; bases not matched to a gene: 9. Germline V lookup: CDR1 SGHVS, CDR2 FNYEAQ. CDR3 DNA sequence: TGTGCCAGCAGCTCAAGCGGGAGCCCAGATAAAAACATTCAGTACTTC. The encoded protein is CASSSSGSPDKNIQYF. The variable domain in full, with the rest retrieved from reference TRBV7-6 and TRBJ2-4, is GAGVSQSPRYKVTKRGQDVALRCDPISGHVSLYWYRQALGQGPEFLTYFNYEAQQDKSGLPNDRFSAERPEGSISTLTIQRTEQRDSAMYRCASSSSGSPDKNIQYFGAGTRLSVL.

The chain employs TRBV5-1 and TRBJ2-3, with a tentative D call TRBD1 (6 bases). V was shortened by 4 bases and J by 2 bases, with 14 bases between the two germline ends. In germline, CDR1 is SGHRS, CDR2 YFSETQ. The CDR3 is made up of 15 amino acids. The CDR3, as DNA: TGCGCCAGCAGCATTCTCGGACAGCCCACAGATACGCAGTATTTT. It specifies CASSILGQPTDTQYF. The full variable domain, completed using reference TRBV5-1 and TRBJ2-3, is KAGVTQTPRYLIKTRGQQVTLSCSPISGHRSVSWYQQTPGQGLQFLFEYFSETQRNKGNFPGRFSGRQFSNSRSEMNVSTLELGDSALYLCASSILGQPTDTQYFGPGTRLTVL.

The V call is TRBV15, the J call TRBJ1-1, with a weak D call TRBD1 (6 bases). The CDR3 is made up of 17 amino acids. V was clipped by 2 bases and J by 8 bases, with 24 bases between them. Germline CDR1 is LNHNV and CDR2 is YYDKDF (reference sequence). The CDR3 loop reads CATSRRLRTVVWQEAFF. CDR3 DNA: TGTGCCACCAGCAGAAGACTAAGGACAGTGGTTTGGCAGGAAGCTTTCTTT.

This clone was seen a few times. The chain uses TRBV7-9 and TRBJ1-2, with D perhaps TRBD1 (5 bases). Germline V lookup: CDR1 SEHNR, CDR2 FQNEAQ (reference sequence). With 11 bases removed from V and 7 bases from J, the gap between germline ends came to 17 bases. The CDR3 totals 12 residues. The CDR3 loop is CAGEDEGVGYTF. CDR3 nucleotides: TGTGCCGGAGAGGACGAAGGGGTTGGCTACACCTTC.

This clone has more than one count but fewer than ten. The chain joins TRBV4-3 to TRBJ2-1, with D unclear. The CDR3 is made up of 13 amino acids. V was trimmed by 2 bases and J by 4 bases, leaving 6 bases between them. The V gene's germline CDR1 is LGHNA and CDR2 YSLEER. The CDR3 bases are TGCGCCAGCAGCCAAAGCCCGTACAATGAGCAGTTCTTC. Encoded protein: CASSQSPYNEQFF.

This clone has only a few counts. A junction end diverges from the germline sequence, so it may reflect a read error. The J gene is TRBJ2-2, the V gene TRBV7-7; D possibly corresponds to TRBD2 (6 bases). CDR1 is SSHAT and CDR2 is FNYEAQ in the germline V gene (reference sequence). CDR3 length: 17 amino acids. The CDR3 region is CASSLVGGSANTGELFF. The CDR3 nucleotides read TGTGCTAGCAGCTTAGTCGGGGGATCCGCGAACACCGGGGAGCTGTTTTTT.

In its sample, this clone was seen a few times. V is TRBV7-2 and J is TRBJ2-5; 8 bases align to TRBD2. Germline V gene data show CDR1 as SGHTA and CDR2 as FQGNSA. The CDR3 extends over 15 amino acids. V lost 8 bases to trimming and J lost 5 bases; unmatched junction nucleotides: 13. CDR3 in DNA: TGTGCCAGCTACCAGTTGGGACTAGTGGTTGAGACCCAGTACTTC. Its protein is CASYQLGLVVETQYF.

The V gene is TRBV2, the J gene TRBJ2-2; a weak D match, TRBD2 (5 bases). Trimming left V 6 bases short and J 6 bases short, with 11 bases between. The length of the CDR3 is 13 residues. Germline values: CDR1 SNHLY, CDR2 FYNNEI. The CDR3 DNA reads as TGTGCCAGCAGGAGAGGGCTGGCCGGGGAGCTGTTTTTT. Amino acids: CASRRGLAGELFF. Based on the CDR3 plus reference TRBV2 and TRBJ2-2, the full variable domain is EPEVTQTPSHQVTQMGQEVILRCVPISNHLYFYWYRQILGQKVEFLVSFYNNEISEKSEIFDDQFSVERPDGSNFTLKIRSTKLEDSAMYFCASRRGLAGELFFGEGSRLTVL.

This clone showed up just a few times. The chain couples TRBV18 to TRBJ1-1, with D possibly matching TRBD1 (6 bases). The CDR3 is 13 residues long. The V end lost 6 bases, the J end lost 1 base, and 9 bases lay between the germline ends. The germline CDR1 and CDR2 sequences are KGHSH and LQKENI. The CDR3 DNA reads as TGTGCCAGCTCCGCGGGGGCGAACACTGAAGCTTTCTTT. Protein product: CASSAGANTEAFF.

The chain carries TRBV29-1 and TRBJ1-1; 9 bases fit TRBD1. The CDR3 length is 14 residues. V gave up 3 bases and J gave up 11 bases; unmatched junction bases: 13. Germline CDR1 and CDR2: SQVTM and ANQGSEA. The DNA of the CDR3 is TGCAGCGTTGACCTTGGACAGGGGATCCCTCGGGCTTTCTTT. Translation gives CSVDLGQGIPRAFF.

The V call is TRBV7-3, the J call TRBJ2-5; possibly TRBD1 or TRBD2 for D (5 bases each). The V end lost 4 bases, the J end lost 5 bases, and 14 bases lay between the germline ends. The CDR3 length is 14 residues. The germline CDR1 and CDR2 sequences are SGHTA and FQGTGA. The CDR3 nucleotides read TGTGCCAGCAGCTCCTACGGGGCCGCGGAGACCCAGTACTTC. Residues: CASSSYGAAETQYF. Full variable domain (outside the CDR3, taken from reference TRBV7-3 and TRBJ2-5): GAGVSQTPSNKVTEKGKYVELRCDPISGHTALYWYRQSLGQGPEFLIYFQGTGAADDSGLPNDRFFAVRPEGSVSTLKIQRTERGDSAVYLCASSSYGAAETQYFGPGTRLLVL.

The V call is TRBV28, the J call TRBJ2-7; D is ambiguous. Germline-derived CDR1 and CDR2 are MDHEN and SYDVKM. The V end was cut by 4 bases, the J end by 0 bases, with 1 base between. This CDR3 is 11 amino acids long. In nucleotides, the CDR3 is TGTGCCAGCAGTTCCTCCTACGAGCAGTACTTC. The encoded protein is CASSSSYEQYF. The full variable domain, rest sourced from reference TRBV28 and TRBJ2-7, is DVKVTQSSRYLVKRTGEKVFLECVQDMDHENMFWYRQDPGLGLRLIYFSYDVKMKEKGDIPEGYSVSREKKERFSLILESASTNQTSMYLCASSSSYEQYFGPGTRLTVT.

The chain couples TRBV29-1 to TRBJ1-2; 10 bases agree with TRBD1. The V and J ends lost 3 bases and 6 bases, in that order; junction bases with no gene match: 10. The CDR3 runs to 15 residues. CDR1 and CDR2 (germline): SQVTM, ANQGSEA. Here the CDR3 reads CSVDLSGTGDHGYTF. The CDR3 DNA is TGCAGCGTTGACCTTAGTGGGACAGGGGATCATGGCTACACCTTC.

This chain links TRBV29-1 with TRBJ1-4; D gene ambiguous. Germline CDR1 reads SQVTM; CDR2 reads ANQGSEA. The CDR3 is 10 amino acids. V lost 7 bases and J lost 6, with 6 bases in between. CDR3 DNA sequence: TGCAGCGCAGGTGATGAAAAACTGTTTTTT. Its protein product is CSAGDEKLFF.

V is TRBV7-2 and J is TRBJ2-1, with D unclear. Trimming stripped 5 bases from V and 6 bases from J, with 14 bases between. This CDR3 has 14 amino acids. Germline assignment: CDR1 SGHTA and CDR2 FQGNSA. CDR3: CASSPWATPNEQFF. CDR3 bases: TGTGCCAGCAGCCCGTGGGCTACTCCCAATGAGCAGTTCTTC.